This T cell receptor beta chain is from a study of blood T cell repertoires in COVID-19. The table came from immunoSEQ multiplex PCR; TCRdb's copy has only in-frame clones and leaves some out. The sample lists about 83,000 clones, roughly 80% occurring once. The J segment lost 8 bases and the V segment lost 3 bases, leaving 12 bases of the junction unmatched. This CDR3 is 16 amino acids long. In germline, CDR1 is ENHRY, CDR2 SYGVKD. This sequence was found in a woman older than 75 with acute or convalescent COVID-19. The chain combines TRBV10-3 with TRBJ2-1, with 8 bases that match TRBD1. Input material: peripheral blood. CDR3 DNA: TGTGCCATCAGTGACTCCGCGGGGACAGGTGGCGATGAGCAGTTCTTC. Protein sequence: CAISDSAGTGGDEQFF.